These 13 T cell receptor beta chains share one sample of origin, sequenced in a study of CD8 T cells in Susac syndrome. Random hexamers primed reverse transcription of about 0.5 to 1 ug RNA. MiXCR, applied by TCRdb to the immunoSEQ multiplex PCR reads, yields one record per CDR3 protein. This table holds more than 65,000 distinct CDR3 sequences, roughly 94% found once. Sample: CD8+ T cells from PBMCs. These receptors originate from a human donor with Susac syndrome.

The chain carries TRBV27 and TRBJ2-1; 11 bases match TRBD2. CDR3 length: 15 amino acids. J lost 5 bases, V lost 6 bases, and 6 bases had no gene match. The germline V gene has CDR1 MNHEY and CDR2 SMNVEV (reference sequence). The CDR3 reads CASRIDSGGDNEQFF. The CDR3 DNA follows: TGTGCCAGCAGAATAGATAGCGGGGGGGACAATGAGCAGTTCTTC.

CDR3 loop: CSARNSNAQQETQYF. CDR3 DNA: TGCAGTGCTAGGAACTCTAATGCACAGCAAGAGACCCAGTACTTC. The genes are TRBV20-1 and TRBJ2-5; D remains unclear. Germline V gives CDR1 DFQATT, CDR2 SNEGSKA (reference sequence). The CDR3 sequence is 15 residues long. With 3 bases removed from V and 2 bases from J, the gap between germline ends came to 16 bases.

The CDR3 coding sequence is TGTGCCACCAGCAGGGTCGGAGATGAGCAGTTCTTC. Protein: CATSRVGDEQFF. The gene calls are TRBV15 and TRBJ2-1; D gene unclear. The ends were cut back, 3 bases at V and 8 bases at J, with 8 bases in the middle. The CDR3 has 12 amino acids. Germline lookup yields CDR1 LNHNV and CDR2 YYDKDF (reference sequence).

The chain employs TRBV7-9 and TRBJ2-1; D is perhaps TRBD2 (7 bases). Between the trimmed V and J ends, which lost 5 bases and 6 bases, there was a span of 14 bases. CDR1 is SEHNR, CDR2 FQNEAQ, per germline (reference sequence). This CDR3 comprises 14 residues. The CDR3 coding sequence is TGTGCCAGCAGCCTGGGGGGGGGCCTCAATGAGCAGTTCTTC. Translating gives CASSLGGGLNEQFF.

This clonotype has more than one count but fewer than ten. The CDR3 loop reads CASSFGGETQYF. The CDR3 DNA sequence: TGTGCCAGCAGTTTTGGGGGAGAGACCCAGTACTTC. The chain combines TRBV12-3 or TRBV12-4 with TRBJ2-5, with D perhaps TRBD1 or TRBD2 (5 bases each). This CDR3 contains 12 residues. Trimming left V 3 bases short and J 4 bases short, with 6 bases between.

This sequence joins TRBV5-1 and TRBJ2-7; 7 bases map to TRBD2. V was pared by 0 bases and J by 3 bases, with 6 bases of the junction left unmatched. Germline-derived CDR1 and CDR2 are SGHRS and YFSETQ. CDR3 length: 15 amino acids. The chain's CDR3 is CASSLEVSGLYEQYF. Here the CDR3 DNA reads TGCGCCAGCAGCTTGGAGGTTAGCGGGCTCTACGAGCAGTACTTC. Based on the CDR3 plus reference TRBV5-1 and TRBJ2-7, the full variable domain is KAGVTQTPRYLIKTRGQQVTLSCSPISGHRSVSWYQQTPGQGLQFLFEYFSETQRNKGNFPGRFSGRQFSNSRSEMNVSTLELGDSALYLCASSLEVSGLYEQYFGPGTRLTVT.

The V gene is TRBV6-2 or TRBV6-3, the J gene TRBJ2-7; 7 bases are a match to TRBD1. With V trimmed by 2 bases and J by 5 bases, 6 bases remained unmatched. This CDR3 is built from 14 residues. Germline V gene data show CDR1 as MNHEY and CDR2 as SVGEGT. This chain's CDR3 is CASSYGTEINEQYF. In nucleotides, the CDR3 is TGTGCCAGCAGTTACGGGACAGAGATAAACGAGCAGTACTTC.

V is TRBV29-1 and J is TRBJ2-7; 8 nucleotides align to TRBD2. Germline CDR1 SQVTM, CDR2 ANQGSEA. The CDR3 extends over 13 amino acids. The trim removed 5 bases at V and 3 bases at J, leaving 6 bases unmatched. In DNA, the CDR3 is TGCAGCGTTCGAAGCGGGAGTTACTACGAGCAGTACTTC. Translating it yields CSVRSGSYYEQYF.

The table lists this clonotype with a few counts. The rearrangement uses TRBV7-9 and TRBJ2-5; a weak D match, TRBD2 (6 bases). The V gene's germline CDR1 is SEHNR and CDR2 FQNEAQ (reference sequence). CDR3 length: 15 residues. Trimming stripped 5 bases from V and 5 bases from J, with 18 bases between. DNA for the CDR3: TGTGCCAGCAGCCCTTTCGGGGGAGTAGGGGAGACCCAGTACTTC. This encodes CASSPFGGVGETQYF.

This chain links TRBV29-1 with TRBJ2-1; perhaps TRBD1 as D (5 bases). Per germline, CDR1 SQVTM and CDR2 ANQGSEA. The CDR3 spans 13 residues. With 3 bases removed from V and 4 bases from J, the gap between germline ends came to 10 bases. The CDR3 DNA follows: TGCAGCGTTGAGGTCTCAGGGTACAATGAGCAGTTCTTC. Translated: CSVEVSGYNEQFF.

The chain couples TRBV20-1 to TRBJ1-1; D not certain. V was pared by 6 bases and J by 0 bases, with 8 bases between. The CDR3 runs 12 residues. In germline, CDR1 is DFQATT, CDR2 SNEGSKA (reference sequence). This CDR3 is CSAIRMNTEAFF. The CDR3 DNA sequence: TGCAGTGCCATTCGGATGAACACTGAAGCTTTCTTT.

This clonotype was counted between two and nine times. This rearrangement joins TRBV5-4 to TRBJ2-7; unclear D gene. The CDR3 runs to 12 residues. V gave up 1 base and J gave up 5 bases, with 7 bases separating them. Germline CDR1 and CDR2: SGHNT and YYREEE (reference sequence). CDR3 sequence (DNA): TGTGCCAGCAGCTTGTCAGGCGACGAGCAGTACTTC. Amino acid sequence: CASSLSGDEQYF.

This chain joins TRBV2 and TRBJ2-1; D not certain. V dropped 5 bases and J dropped 0 bases, with 17 bases sitting between them. Germline CDR1 is SNHLY and CDR2 is FYNNEI. This CDR3 has 17 residues. Written as DNA, the CDR3 is TGTGCCAGCAGTTCCGTGGGCCCCATCCCCTCCTACAATGAGCAGTTCTTC. It translates to CASSSVGPIPSYNEQFF.